The source of this TCR beta chain is a study of T cell repertoires in cytomegalovirus infection. The CDR3 is 15 amino acids. V shed 4 bases and J shed 5 bases, with 17 bases lying between them. Germline CDR1 reads SGHVS; CDR2 reads FQNEAQ. TCRdb re-analysed the reads in MiXCR, keeping a single row per CDR3 protein. Here the sample spans approximately 110,000 distinct CDR3 sequences, around 28% being singletons. This clonotype was seen at least ten times. Its antigen is currently unknown. Sequences were derived from CD8+ T cells from cultured PBMCs, sampled from culture after CMV antigen stimulation. The chain is built from TRBV7-8 and TRBJ1-1; no firm D call. This clonotype was obtained from a human donor in good health (CMV status not recorded). Some clones in this sample may be carry-over from other donors' samples. CDR3 loop: CASSSLAGVMTEAFF. The DNA for the CDR3 is TGTGCCAGCAGCTCCCTGGCGGGCGTAATGACTGAAGCTTTCTTT.